The 27 T cell receptor beta chains below come from one sample, sequenced in a study of shared T cell receptors in the human thymus. Some clones are missing from TCRdb's copy, which holds only in-frame ones; the method was immunoSEQ multiplex PCR. The profile shows some 760,000 clones, 80% to 90% of them singletons. These data were likewise used in another study, on human thymus T cells.

Source material: thymocytes. Source of these receptors: a girl under two years old with a congenital heart defect.

J is TRBJ2-1 and V is TRBV11-2; a possible D gene is TRBD1 (5 bases). The germline V gene has CDR1 SGHAT and CDR2 FQNNGV. The CDR3 loop spans 16 amino acids. The germline V and J ends were trimmed by 5 bases and 0 bases, with 14 bases remaining between them. CDR3 protein: CASSQTDYSSYNEQFF. Written as DNA, the CDR3 is TGTGCCAGCAGCCAGACAGATTACAGCTCCTACAATGAGCAGTTCTTC.

This clone came up once. The chain carries TRBV5-1 and TRBJ2-1, with 10 bases aligning to TRBD1. Losses at the gene ends were 6 bases for V and 7 bases for J; bases not matched to a gene: 10. The CDR3 length is 15 residues. Germline loops: CDR1 SGHRS, CDR2 YFSETQ. This chain's CDR3 is CASTRTGGVVNEQFF. The DNA for the CDR3 is TGCGCCAGCACGCGGACAGGGGGAGTCGTTAATGAGCAGTTCTTC.

The V call is TRBV9, the J call TRBJ2-2, with D perhaps TRBD1 (5 bases). The CDR3 is 19 amino acids. V shed 3 bases and J shed 0 bases, with 21 bases lying between them. CDR1 and CDR2 from the germline V gene are SGDLS and YYNGEE. The DNA for the CDR3 is TGTGCCAGCAGCGCTGCCTCCAAGACAGACGCTACGAACACCGGGGAGCTGTTTTTT. It specifies CASSAASKTDATNTGELFF.

The chain links TRBV2 to TRBJ2-7; 7 bases match TRBD2. Germline CDR1 and CDR2: SNHLY and FYNNEI. The CDR3 covers 14 residues. V gave up 3 bases and J gave up 6 bases; unmatched junction bases: 8. In DNA, the CDR3 is TGTGCCAGCAGTGACGTAGGACTAGTTCGCGAGCAGTACTTC. Its protein product is CASSDVGLVREQYF.

The chain employs TRBV15 and TRBJ1-2, with D perhaps TRBD1 (5 bases). The CDR3 sequence is 16 residues long. CDR1 and CDR2 (germline): LNHNV, YYDKDF (reference sequence). V was shortened by 0 bases and J by 4 bases, with 15 bases between the two germline ends. The CDR3 DNA reads TGTGCCACCAGCAGAGATGGGGCCGGTGATTTCTATGGCTACACCTTC. Its translation is CATSRDGAGDFYGYTF.

The CDR3 DNA sequence: TGCAGCGTTGGCGGGGGCGCCTACAATGAGCAGTTCTTC. Translation: CSVGGGAYNEQFF. The chain links TRBV29-1 to TRBJ2-1; a possible D gene is TRBD2 (7 bases). This CDR3 comprises 13 residues. Per germline, CDR1 SQVTM and CDR2 ANQGSEA. V lost 4 bases and J lost 2, with 9 bases in between.

The V and J genes are TRBV18 and TRBJ2-7, with 11 bases that match TRBD1. Trimming removed 3 bases from V and 4 bases from J; junction bases left unmatched: 2. Germline V gives CDR1 KGHSH, CDR2 LQKENI. This CDR3 spans 14 amino acids. The CDR3 loop reads CASSPDRGRYEQYF. DNA of the CDR3: TGTGCCAGCTCACCGGACAGGGGGCGGTACGAGCAGTACTTC.

On this clone: Other DNA sequences in the sample encode the same CDR3. The rearrangement joins TRBV6-6 to TRBJ1-1; weak D call: TRBD1 (5 bases). The V gene's germline CDR1 is MNHNY and CDR2 SVGAGI (reference sequence). The CDR3 sequence is 13 residues long. V lost 9 bases to trimming and J lost 0 bases, with 11 bases between them. CDR3 loop: CASRAGLNTEAFF. The CDR3 nucleotides read TGTGCCAGTAGGGCAGGGCTGAACACTGAAGCTTTCTTT.

In the case of this clone: Within the sample, other DNA sequences also encode this same CDR3. The chain couples TRBV9 to TRBJ2-1, with TRBD2 matching over 15 bases. V lost 2 bases, J lost 3 bases, and 3 bases stayed unmatched. The CDR3 runs to 17 residues. The germline V gene encodes CDR1 SGDLS and CDR2 YYNGEE. In nucleotides, the CDR3 is TGTGCCAGCAGCGTGGGGACTAGCGGGGGGAGCTACAATGAGCAGTTCTTC. Translation: CASSVGTSGGSYNEQFF.

With respect to this clone: The germline gene is not matched at one end of the junction; a read error may be the cause. The chain uses TRBV19 and TRBJ1-2, with D perhaps TRBD1 (5 bases). The CDR3 consists of 15 residues. Germline CDR1 LNHDA, CDR2 SQIVND (reference sequence). The CDR3 loop is CASSRQPEHPLKANF. The CDR3 coding sequence is TGTGCCAGTTCCCGACAGCCCGAGCACCCACTAAAGGCCAACTTC. Full variable domain (missing parts from reference TRBV19 and TRBJ1-2): DGGITQSPKYLFRKEGQNVTLSCEQNLNHDAMYWYRQDPGQGLRLIYYSQIVNDFQKGDIAEGYSVSREKKESFPLTVTSAQKNPTAFYLCASSRQPEHPLKANFGSGTRLTVV.

The CDR3 DNA follows: TGTGCCAGCAGCCAAGCGGAGACAGGGGGCGCGTTGCCCGAAAAACTTTACGAGCAGTACTTC. Encoded protein: CASSQAETGGALPEKLYEQYF. The V call is TRBV14, the J call TRBJ2-7; 10 nucleotides agree with TRBD1. With 1 base clipped from V and 4 bases from J, the junction kept 22 bases outside the gene matches. From germline, CDR1 is SGHDN and CDR2 FVKESK. The length of the CDR3 is 21 residues.

This chain uses TRBV5-1 with TRBJ2-7, with TRBD1 identical over 9 bases. With V trimmed by 5 bases and J by 2 bases, 14 bases remained unmatched. Germline lookup yields CDR1 SGHRS and CDR2 YFSETQ. This CDR3 is built from 17 residues. The chain's CDR3 is CASRRAGDRESAYEQYF. The CDR3 DNA sequence: TGCGCCAGCAGACGAGCTGGGGACAGGGAATCGGCCTACGAGCAGTACTTC. The complete variable domain, with remaining parts taken from reference TRBV5-1 and TRBJ2-7, reads KAGVTQTPRYLIKTRGQQVTLSCSPISGHRSVSWYQQTPGQGLQFLFEYFSETQRNKGNFPGRFSGRQFSNSRSEMNVSTLELGDSALYLCASRRAGDRESAYEQYFGPGTRLTVT.

This chain connects TRBV27 to TRBJ1-6; 7 bases align to TRBD1. The length of the CDR3 is 21 residues. V shed 4 bases and J 0 bases; nucleotides not matched to a gene: 18. Per the germline V gene, CDR1 is MNHEY and CDR2 is SMNVEV (reference sequence). The CDR3 reads CASSSTSDPTGQSSYNSPLHF. The CDR3 coding sequence is TGTGCCAGCAGTTCGACTTCAGACCCGACAGGGCAGAGCTCCTATAATTCACCCCTCCACTTT.

V gene TRBV14 combines with J gene TRBJ1-2; D uncertain. V lost 1 base and J 4 bases, leaving 25 bases between the germline ends. Germline V CDR1 and CDR2: SGHDN, FVKESK. The CDR3 covers 19 residues. CDR3 in amino acids: CASSQVSVGRPILAYGYTF. The CDR3 DNA is TGTGCCAGCAGCCAAGTCAGTGTGGGCAGGCCAATACTCGCCTATGGCTACACCTTC.

CDR3 in amino acids: CASSPTRTQGCVYNEQFF. The CDR3 nucleotides read TGTGCCAGCAGTCCCACCAGAACCCAGGGGTGTGTGTACAATGAGCAGTTCTTC. The gene calls are TRBV27 and TRBJ2-1; tentative D call: TRBD1 (6 bases). V gave up 5 bases and J gave up 4 bases, with 24 bases separating them. Germline-derived CDR1 and CDR2 are MNHEY and SMNVEV (reference sequence). The CDR3 totals 18 residues.

This clone showed up just once. The genes are TRBV7-6 and TRBJ1-2; D is unclear. V was cut by 4 bases and J by 8 bases, with 8 bases left in between. This CDR3 contains 11 residues. CDR1 and CDR2 from the germline V gene are SGHVS and FNYEAQ. The CDR3 coding sequence is TGTGCCAGCAGCTCGGGTAACGGCTACACCTTC. This translates into CASSSGNGYTF.

The chain's CDR3 is CASSQEGPASGAALRRNEQYF. CDR3 coding DNA: TGCGCCAGCAGCCAAGAGGGTCCCGCTAGCGGGGCGGCGTTAAGGCGCAACGAGCAGTACTTC. The chain links TRBV4-3 to TRBJ2-7, with TRBD2 matching over 9 bases. With 0 bases clipped from V and 5 bases from J, the junction kept 23 bases outside the gene matches. The CDR3 covers 21 residues. Per germline, CDR1 LGHNA and CDR2 YSLEER.

CDR3 protein: CASSLKTGGSNQPQHF. The DNA of the CDR3 is TGTGCCAGCAGCTTAAAGACAGGGGGGAGCAATCAGCCCCAGCATTTT. The rearrangement links TRBV7-8 to TRBJ1-5; 9 bases align to TRBD1. CDR1 and CDR2 from the germline V gene are SGHVS and FQNEAQ. The CDR3 covers 16 residues. J was trimmed by 1 base and V by 2 bases; bases with no gene match: 3. Full variable domain (rest looked up from reference TRBV7-8 and TRBJ1-5): GAGVSQSPRYKVAKRGQDVALRCDPISGHVSLFWYQQALGQGPEFLTYFQNEAQLDKSGLPSDRFFAERPEGSVSTLKIQRTQQEDSAVYLCASSLKTGGSNQPQHFGDGTRLSIL.

The J gene is TRBJ1-5, the V gene TRBV28; 7 bases match TRBD1. Germline V gives CDR1 MDHEN, CDR2 SYDVKM. V shed 6 bases, J shed 0 bases, and the junction held 14 bases outside the gene matches. CDR3 size: 18 residues. The CDR3 DNA reads TGTGCCAGCAGGCGAACTTCGGGACAGTTTCATAGCAATCAGCCCCAGCATTTT. Translated, it gives CASRRTSGQFHSNQPQHF.

The rearrangement links TRBV18 to TRBJ1-5; D gene ambiguous. Germline V lookup: CDR1 KGHSH, CDR2 LQKENI. This CDR3 has 18 amino acids. Trimming cost V 2 bases and J 4 bases, with 21 bases left between them. CDR3 protein: CASSPDLFRTSGNQPQHF. The DNA for the CDR3 is TGTGCCAGCTCACCAGACCTGTTCAGGACTTCGGGTAATCAGCCCCAGCATTTT.

The chain has TRBV5-1 and TRBJ2-5, with D possibly TRBD2 on 6 matching bases. V was cut by 3 bases and J by 1 base, with 7 bases left in between. This CDR3 contains 13 residues. Germline CDR1 SGHRS, CDR2 YFSETQ. The CDR3 DNA reads as TGCGCCAGCAGCTGGGGACTCCAAGAGACCCAGTACTTC. Translating gives CASSWGLQETQYF. The full variable domain, with the rest looked up from reference TRBV5-1 and TRBJ2-5, is KAGVTQTPRYLIKTRGQQVTLSCSPISGHRSVSWYQQTPGQGLQFLFEYFSETQRNKGNFPGRFSGRQFSNSRSEMNVSTLELGDSALYLCASSWGLQETQYFGPGTRLLVL.

The rearrangement uses TRBV25-1 and TRBJ1-6; a possible D gene is TRBD1 (6 bases). The germline V gene encodes CDR1 MGHDK and CDR2 SYGVNS. Trimming removed 6 bases from V and 9 bases from J, with 21 bases in between. The CDR3 runs 16 residues. The CDR3 DNA follows: TGTGCCAGCAGCGAACCCTGGGCGGGGGCGGGTTCACCCCTCCACTTT. Translating it yields CASSEPWAGAGSPLHF.

The J gene is TRBJ2-2, the V gene TRBV7-9, with 7 nucleotides matching TRBD2. This CDR3 is 16 amino acids long. Trimming cost V 1 base and J 5 bases; bases outside gene matches: 7. Germline V lookup: CDR1 SEHNR, CDR2 FQNEAQ (reference sequence). CDR3 coding DNA: TGTGCCAGCAGCTTAGGGTCTAGCGGAGGTACCGGGGAGCTGTTTTTT. Protein sequence: CASSLGSSGGTGELFF.

V and J are TRBV6-1 and TRBJ1-5; D not certain. V was shortened by 5 bases and J by 0 bases, with 8 bases between the two germline ends. CDR1 is MNHNS and CDR2 is SASEGT in the germline V gene. The CDR3 runs to 14 residues. CDR3 DNA sequence: TGTGCCAGCAGTACACTACGTAGCAATCAGCCCCAGCATTTT. This gives the protein CASSTLRSNQPQHF.

This clone was recorded only once. The rearrangement links TRBV6-1 to TRBJ1-2; no definite D call. Germline lookup yields CDR1 MNHNS and CDR2 SASEGT. V gave up 8 bases and J gave up 3 bases, with 13 bases separating them. The CDR3 spans 13 residues. This chain's CDR3 is CASGFREYYGYTF. The CDR3 DNA is TGTGCCAGCGGATTCCGGGAGTACTATGGCTACACCTTC.

The V gene is TRBV6-1, the J gene TRBJ2-7; D is perhaps TRBD2 (5 bases). Germline lookup yields CDR1 MNHNS and CDR2 SASEGT. Trimming took off 8 bases at V and 0 bases at J, with 17 bases between the two ends. The CDR3 loop spans 15 amino acids. Here the CDR3 reads CASSRANGRSYEQYF. The CDR3 region has the DNA TGTGCCAGCTCGAGGGCAAACGGCCGCTCCTACGAGCAGTACTTC.

This sequence joins TRBV5-1 and TRBJ2-5; tentative D call: TRBD2 (5 bases). Germline CDR1 and CDR2: SGHRS and YFSETQ. The CDR3 is 14 residues long. V lost 0 bases and J lost 4, with 10 bases in between. DNA for the CDR3: TGCGCCAGCAGCTTGGGAGTCCGGGGAGAGACCCAGTACTTC. Translated: CASSLGVRGETQYF.